This passage covers 25 T cell receptor beta chains from one sample sequenced in a study of monozygotic twins with inflammatory bowel disease. TCRdb re-called the 5' RACE reads and catalogs CDR3 proteins one per entry, DNA excluded. This sample lists some 150,000 distinct CDR3 sequences; its ten largest clones have about 7.4%. Sequenced: blood. All receptors come from a human donor with ulcerative colitis or Crohn's disease, or a healthy co-twin of an affected twin (not recorded which).

This sequence joins TRBV7-2 and TRBJ2-3; TCRdb's D call of TRBD1 is untestable without DNA. In germline, CDR1 is SGHTA, CDR2 FQGNSA. This CDR3 is built from 14 residues. The chain's CDR3 is CASSWHRGSDTQYF. The whole variable domain, remainder taken from reference TRBV7-2 and TRBJ2-3, is GAGVSQSPSNKVTEKGKDVELRCDPISGHTALYWYRQSLGQGLEFLIYFQGNSAPDKSGLPSDRFSAERTGGSVSTLTIQRTQQEDSAVYLCASSWHRGSDTQYFGPGTRLTVL.

This rearrangement joins TRBV29-1 to TRBJ2-3; TCRdb outputs TRBD2, but without DNA this stays unchecked. CDR3 size: 15 residues. CDR1 and CDR2 from the germline V gene are SQVTM and ANQGSEA. The CDR3 loop reads CSVEPSGIGTDTQYF.

The chain couples TRBV20-1 to TRBJ1-5. Per the germline V gene, CDR1 is DFQATT and CDR2 is SNEGSKA (reference sequence). CDR3 length: 13 residues. The CDR3 loop reads CSARDGRNQPQHF.

V usage is TRBV25-1 and J usage is TRBJ1-5. CDR1 and CDR2 from the germline V gene are MGHDK and SYGVNS. The CDR3 contains 14 residues. CDR3 amino acids: CASSEEYSNQPQHF.

The V gene is TRBV20-1, the J gene TRBJ2-4; TCRdb indicates TRBD2, and absent DNA this call remains unverified. This CDR3 has 14 amino acids. CDR1 is DFQATT and CDR2 is SNEGSKA in the germline V gene (reference sequence). The CDR3: CSAGTSGGKNIQYF.

The rearrangement uses TRBV7-6 and TRBJ2-7; TCRdb's assignment of TRBD1 cannot be checked, as there is no DNA. The germline CDR1 and CDR2 sequences are SGHVS and FNYEAQ. The CDR3 spans 15 residues. The chain's CDR3 is CASSLVTGVTYEQYF.

This chain links TRBV6-2 or TRBV6-3 with TRBJ2-7; TCRdb reports TRBD1, a call that lacks DNA to check it against. The CDR3 loop spans 14 amino acids. Germline V gives CDR1 MNHEY, CDR2 SVGEGT. This CDR3 reads CASTPYQLSYEQYF.

The J gene is TRBJ1-5, the V gene TRBV27; TCRdb's D call, TRBD1, is unchecked because there is no DNA. CDR1 MNHEY and CDR2 SMNVEV come from the germline V gene (reference sequence). This CDR3 is built from 15 residues. This CDR3 is CASGDRTHSNQPQHF.

This chain links TRBV4-1 with TRBJ2-4; with no DNA, the TCRdb D assignment of TRBD2 cannot be verified. The V gene's germline CDR1 is MGHRA and CDR2 YSYEKL. The CDR3 is 21 residues long. Here the CDR3 reads CASSPGVASGIPTLAKNIQYF.

The chain has TRBV29-1 and TRBJ1-1; the D call of TRBD1 rests on TCRdb alone, since no DNA is present to check it. Per germline, CDR1 SQVTM and CDR2 ANQGSEA. The CDR3 loop spans 15 amino acids. Here the CDR3 reads CSVRPTGAGNTEAFF.

V and J are TRBV7-9 and TRBJ2-2; TCRdb calls TRBD1, which cannot be checked without DNA. This CDR3 comprises 15 residues. Germline V gene lookup returns CDR1 SEHNR and CDR2 FQNEAQ (reference sequence). CDR3 loop: CASSLTSPTGRELFF.

The rearrangement uses TRBV11-2 and TRBJ2-1. CDR1 is SGHAT and CDR2 is FQNNGV in the germline V gene. The length of the CDR3 is 15 residues. CDR3 in amino acids: CASSLAGSSLNEQFF.

V is TRBV5-1 and J is TRBJ2-2; TCRdb gives TRBD1 as the D gene, but with no DNA this cannot be confirmed. This CDR3 has 15 amino acids. Germline V gene lookup returns CDR1 SGHRS and CDR2 YFSETQ. CDR3 sequence: CASSLQGALGGELFF. The full variable domain, its missing parts supplied by reference TRBV5-1 and TRBJ2-2, is KAGVTQTPRYLIKTRGQQVTLSCSPISGHRSVSWYQQTPGQGLQFLFEYFSETQRNKGNFPGRFSGRQFSNSRSEMNVSTLELGDSALYLCASSLQGALGGELFFGEGSRLTVL.

The chain employs TRBV2 and TRBJ2-4; the D call of TRBD1 rests on TCRdb alone, since no DNA is present to check it. The CDR3 consists of 14 residues. Germline V CDR1 and CDR2: SNHLY, FYNNEI. This CDR3 reads CASNLQGAKNIQYF.

The V call is TRBV29-1, the J call TRBJ2-1; TCRdb picks TRBD2, but there is no DNA to check that call. In germline, CDR1 is SQVTM, CDR2 ANQGSEA. The CDR3 extends over 13 amino acids. CDR3 in amino acids: CSVEASGYNEQFF.

The chain employs TRBV2 and TRBJ1-1; TCRdb names TRBD1, which stays unverified in the absence of DNA. This CDR3 region has 15 residues. Germline lookup yields CDR1 SNHLY and CDR2 FYNNEI. CDR3 region: CASSRTGRLNTEAFF.

The chain has TRBV19 and TRBJ1-2; TCRdb returns TRBD1, unconfirmable since there is no DNA. Germline V gene data show CDR1 as LNHDA and CDR2 as SQIVND (reference sequence). There are 13 residues in the CDR3. The chain's CDR3 is CASLSRGKSGYTF.

The genes are TRBV5-1 and TRBJ1-1. The CDR3 runs 13 residues. CDR1 SGHRS and CDR2 YFSETQ come from the germline V gene. CDR3 sequence reads: CASSLRLHTEAFF.

The chain joins TRBV18 to TRBJ2-7; TCRdb designates TRBD1, a call that cannot be tested without DNA. The CDR3 is 14 amino acids. Germline values: CDR1 KGHSH, CDR2 LQKENI. This CDR3 is CASSPDRDSYEQYF.

V is TRBV5-1 and J is TRBJ2-2. The CDR3 sequence is 11 residues long. Germline V lookup: CDR1 SGHRS, CDR2 YFSETQ. The CDR3 spells CASATAGELFF.

V is TRBV10-3 and J is TRBJ1-4. Germline-derived CDR1 and CDR2 are ENHRY and SYGVKD. This CDR3 contains 14 residues. The CDR3 spells CAISDTATNEKLFF.

The J gene is TRBJ1-5, the V gene TRBV6-6. The germline V gene has CDR1 MNHNY and CDR2 SVGAGI (reference sequence). The CDR3 is 14 residues long. The CDR3 loop is CASSWEASNQPQHF.

The V gene is TRBV7-9, the J gene TRBJ2-1; the TCRdb call, TRBD1, lacks DNA for checking. The CDR3 sequence is 15 residues long. In germline, CDR1 is SEHNR, CDR2 FQNEAQ (reference sequence). CDR3 protein: CASRKGRTSYNEQFF.

The CDR3 protein is CSATSGGGPDTQYF. The chain links TRBV20-1 to TRBJ2-3; TCRdb outputs TRBD2, but without DNA this stays unchecked. The CDR3 totals 14 residues. Germline CDR1 is DFQATT and CDR2 is SNEGSKA (reference sequence).

This chain uses TRBV11-2 with TRBJ2-7; TCRdb returns TRBD2, unconfirmable since there is no DNA. This CDR3 region has 16 residues. CDR1 and CDR2 (germline): SGHAT, FQNNGV. The CDR3: CASSLLLSGGSYEQYF.